This TCR beta chain was identified in a study of T cell responses to AZD1222 COVID-19 vaccine. The repertoire was sequenced with immunoSEQ multiplex PCR; TCRdb's copy has only in-frame clones and lacks some. The data contain some 160,000 clones, 90% to 95% of them singletons. The sample holds one count of this clone. The antigen remains unidentified. V was clipped by 6 bases and J by 4 bases, with 10 bases between them. Germline V lookup: CDR1 DFQATT, CDR2 SNEGSKA (reference sequence). This CDR3 has 11 residues. Study-wide points: Spike-specific TCRs gained breadth and depth after people received two AZD1222 doses. There were vaccine-associated CD4 TCRs across spike, dominant at 160-218 and 743-854. Donors were mostly white British, more females; clonal diversity possibly underestimated. Only a handful of AZD1222 recipients tested seropositive at baseline.

This specimen was peripheral blood, taken on day 0 of AZD1222 vaccination. The TCR sequence derives from an adult in good health. The chain links TRBV20-1 to TRBJ2-7, with D possibly TRBD1 on 5 matching bases. In nucleotides, the CDR3 is TGCAGTGCGGACGGACAATACGAGCAGTACTTC. Translation: CSADGQYEQYF.